This T cell receptor (beta chain) was identified in a study of CD4 T cell repertoires in COVID-19. The assay was immunoSEQ multiplex PCR, and TCRdb's table has in-frame clones only and misses some. The top ten clones hold around 0.6% of a sample with fewer than 100,000 clones, 80% to 90% of them seen once. These patients had recovered from COVID-19 ranging mild to severe. Trimming took 6 bases from V and 2 from J; bases not matched to a gene: 14. From germline, CDR1 is KGHSH and CDR2 LQKENI. There are 17 residues in the CDR3. This TCR derives from a human donor who had COVID-19. The source was CD4+ T cells from peripheral blood, collected after recovery from COVID-19. V usage is TRBV18 and J usage is TRBJ2-7, with 9 bases fitting TRBD2. The CDR3 region is CASSQNGMVAGAYEQYF. The CDR3 nucleotides read TGTGCCAGCTCCCAGAACGGCATGGTAGCGGGAGCCTACGAGCAGTACTTC. Full variable domain (remainder filled in from reference TRBV18 and TRBJ2-7): NAGVMQNPRHLVRRRGQEARLRCSPMKGHSHVYWYRQLPEEGLKFMVYLQKENIIDESGMPKERFSAEFPKEGPSILRIQQVVRGDSAAYFCASSQNGMVAGAYEQYFGPGTRLTVT.